The 8 T cell receptor beta chains below all came from one sample that was sequenced in a study of spatial heterogeneity in lung cancer. General study results and limits: How many expanded intratumoral alpha and beta TCRs were present tracked the tumor mutation count, which was a count of nonsynonymous mutations.

Time point specified: sample taken at primary tumor resection. TCRdb reanalysed the 5' RACE reads using MiXCR and keeps one entry per CDR3 protein. The table has about 10,000 distinct CDR3 sequences, over 9.5% seen once. No antigen has been identified for these receptors. Source: lung tumor tissue, taken at surgery. These receptors originate from a female donor with early-stage non-small cell lung cancer.

This clonotype was counted many times. V usage is TRBV29-1 and J usage is TRBJ1-2, with a weak D call TRBD1 (5 bases). Looked up from germline, CDR1 is SQVTM and CDR2 is ANQGSEA. V was shortened by 7 bases and J by 5 bases, with 11 bases between the two germline ends. CDR3 length: 11 amino acids. CDR3 nucleotide sequence: TGCAGCGGGGACGGCGCTTATGGCTACACCTTC. Translation: CSGDGAYGYTF.

With respect to this clonotype: A single base separates this from a much larger clone, so it may be a read error. This chain uses TRBV29-1 with TRBJ2-1; 11 bases fit TRBD1. The CDR3 loop spans 13 amino acids. Looked up from germline, CDR1 is SQVTM and CDR2 is ANQGSEA. The CDR3 DNA sequence: TGCGGCGTGGGGACAGGGGGCTACAATGAGCAGTTCTTC. It yields the protein CGVGTGGYNEQFF.

This clonotype was picked up many times. The CDR3 loop reads CASSWTSGSPYNEQFF. The DNA for the CDR3 is TGTGCCAGCAGTTGGACTAGCGGGAGCCCGTACAATGAGCAGTTCTTC. The chain uses TRBV6-1 and TRBJ2-1; 13 bases align to TRBD2. V trimming: 5 bases; J trimming: 4 bases; junction bases outside the gene matches: 5. Germline loops: CDR1 MNHNS, CDR2 SASEGT. This CDR3 spans 16 amino acids.

This clonotype was seen many times. This sequence joins TRBV18 and TRBJ2-5; the D is unclear. The CDR3 is 14 amino acids. Germline loops: CDR1 KGHSH, CDR2 LQKENI. Trimming left V 0 bases short and J 1 base short, with 6 bases between. CDR3 sequence: CASSPPHGQETQYF. The CDR3 coding sequence is TGTGCCAGCTCACCACCGCATGGCCAAGAGACCCAGTACTTC.

This clonotype was observed a handful of times. This chain uses TRBV5-1 with TRBJ2-1; 11 bases match TRBD2. V lost 4 bases, J lost 3 bases, and 15 bases stayed unmatched. The CDR3 length is 19 residues. Germline lookup yields CDR1 SGHRS and CDR2 YFSETQ. The CDR3 DNA reads TGCGCCAGCAGCGATTACCGTACTAGCGGGAGAAAGATCTACAATGAGCAGTTCTTC. It translates to CASSDYRTSGRKIYNEQFF.

V and J are TRBV6-1 and TRBJ2-2; possibly TRBD1 for D (5 bases). V was cut by 0 bases and J by 6 bases, with 11 bases left in between. Germline V gene data show CDR1 as MNHNS and CDR2 as SASEGT. This CDR3 spans 15 amino acids. The CDR3 DNA reads TGTGCCAGCAGTGAAGCCCCAGGGTGGGCCGGGGAGCTGTTTTTT. Its translation is CASSEAPGWAGELFF.

This chain joins TRBV5-1 and TRBJ2-3; D is ambiguous. CDR3 length: 15 residues. Trimming shortened V by 4 bases and J by 0 bases, and 12 bases separated the two germline ends. CDR1 is SGHRS and CDR2 is YFSETQ in the germline V gene. This chain's CDR3 is CASSPDSTSTDTQYF. CDR3 DNA: TGCGCCAGCAGCCCAGACTCTACTAGCACAGATACGCAGTATTTT.

This clonotype has ten or more counts. The rearrangement joins TRBV5-1 to TRBJ2-1; maybe TRBD1 (5 bases). This CDR3 spans 13 amino acids. The V gene lost 4 bases and the J gene lost 5 bases, with 10 bases spanning the gap. Looked up from germline, CDR1 is SGHRS and CDR2 is YFSETQ. The CDR3 reads CASSIQVNNEQFF. CDR3 bases: TGCGCCAGCAGCATACAGGTAAACAATGAGCAGTTCTTC.